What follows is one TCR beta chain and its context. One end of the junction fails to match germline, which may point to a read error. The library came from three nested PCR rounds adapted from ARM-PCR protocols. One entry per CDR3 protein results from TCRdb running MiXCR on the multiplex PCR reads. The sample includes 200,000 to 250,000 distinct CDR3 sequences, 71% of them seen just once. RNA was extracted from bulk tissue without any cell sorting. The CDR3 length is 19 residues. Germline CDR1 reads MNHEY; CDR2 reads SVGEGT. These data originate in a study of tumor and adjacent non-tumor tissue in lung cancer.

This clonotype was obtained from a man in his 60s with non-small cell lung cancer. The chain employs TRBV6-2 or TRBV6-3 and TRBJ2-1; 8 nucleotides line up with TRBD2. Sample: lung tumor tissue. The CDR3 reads CASSYPTGIVAGRGHEQFF. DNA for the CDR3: TGCGCCAGCAGTTACCCTACGGGGATAGTAGCGGGAAGAGGGCATGAGCAGTTCTTC.